Below, one T cell receptor beta chain is given with its context. Its antigen remains unidentified. The entry originates in a study of T cells in localized non-small cell lung cancer. Study-level points and caveats: A median of around 60 of the top 100 tumor clones appeared in adjacent lung, which was paired and uninvolved. In the blood, greater T cell density corresponded to longer overall survival. The study found T cell clonality highest in uninvolved adjacent lung, above tumor.

Repertoires were generated with immunoSEQ multiplex PCR, while TCRdb's copy carries only in-frame clones and drops some. The sample yields 30,000 to 35,000 clones, roughly nine tenths seen once. The CDR3 is 12 amino acids. Per germline, CDR1 SGHRS and CDR2 YFSETQ. V was shortened by 4 bases and J by 3 bases, with 8 bases between the two germline ends. The sequence derives from a female donor over 55 with stage I lung adenocarcinoma. The chain recombines TRBV5-1 with TRBJ2-7; no clear D gene. The specimen comprised peripheral blood, sampled before any cancer treatment. CDR3 in DNA: TGCGCCAGCAGCACTCCAAGCTACGAGCAGTACTTC. This encodes CASSTPSYEQYF.